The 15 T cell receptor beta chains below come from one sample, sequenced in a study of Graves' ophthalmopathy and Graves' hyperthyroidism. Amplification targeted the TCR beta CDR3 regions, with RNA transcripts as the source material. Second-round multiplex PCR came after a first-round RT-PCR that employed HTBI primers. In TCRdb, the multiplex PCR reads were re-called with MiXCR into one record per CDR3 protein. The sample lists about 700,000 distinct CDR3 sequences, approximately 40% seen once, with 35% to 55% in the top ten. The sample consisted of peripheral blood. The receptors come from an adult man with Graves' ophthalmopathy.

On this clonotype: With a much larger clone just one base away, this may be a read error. CDR3: CATSFPRAEAFF. The DNA for the CDR3 is TGTGCCACCAGTTTCCCCAGGGCTGAAGCTTTCTTT. This chain joins TRBV4-2 and TRBJ1-1; tentatively, D is TRBD1 (5 bases). This CDR3 is 12 amino acids long. V gave up 10 bases and J gave up 6 bases, with 15 bases separating them. CDR1 is LGHNA, CDR2 YNFKEQ, per germline.

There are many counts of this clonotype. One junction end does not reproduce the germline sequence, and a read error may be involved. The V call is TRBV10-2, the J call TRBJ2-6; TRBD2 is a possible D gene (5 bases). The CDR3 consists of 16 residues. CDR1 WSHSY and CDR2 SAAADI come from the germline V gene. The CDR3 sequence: CASSTPLVSGANVLTF. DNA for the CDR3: TGTGCCAGCAGTACCCCACTAGTCTCTGGGGCCAACGTCCTGACTTTC.

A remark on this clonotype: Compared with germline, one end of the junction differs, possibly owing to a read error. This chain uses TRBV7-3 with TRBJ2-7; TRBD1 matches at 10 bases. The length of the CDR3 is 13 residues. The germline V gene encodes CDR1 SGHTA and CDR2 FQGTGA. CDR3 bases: TGTGCCAGCAGCCCCGAGTTAGGGACAGGGGAGAACTTC. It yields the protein CASSPELGTGENF.

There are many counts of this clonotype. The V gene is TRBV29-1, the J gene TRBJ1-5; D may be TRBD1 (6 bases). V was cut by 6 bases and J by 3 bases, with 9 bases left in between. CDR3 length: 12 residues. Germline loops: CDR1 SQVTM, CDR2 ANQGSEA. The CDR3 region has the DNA TGCAGCGTCCAGGGGAACAATCAGCCCCAGCATTTT. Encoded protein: CSVQGNNQPQHF.

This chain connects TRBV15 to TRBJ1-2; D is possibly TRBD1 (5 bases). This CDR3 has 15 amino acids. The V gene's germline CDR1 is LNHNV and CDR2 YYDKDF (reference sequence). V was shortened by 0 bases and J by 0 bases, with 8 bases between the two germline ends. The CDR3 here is CATSREIGANYGYTF. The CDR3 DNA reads TGTGCCACCAGCAGAGAGATAGGGGCTAACTATGGCTACACCTTC.

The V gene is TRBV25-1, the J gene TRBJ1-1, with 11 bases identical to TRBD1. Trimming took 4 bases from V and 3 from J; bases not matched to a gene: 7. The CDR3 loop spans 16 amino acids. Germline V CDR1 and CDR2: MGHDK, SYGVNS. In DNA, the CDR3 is TGTGCCAGCAGTGCTAGAGGGGACAGGGGGGACACTGAAGCTTTCTTT. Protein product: CASSARGDRGDTEAFF.

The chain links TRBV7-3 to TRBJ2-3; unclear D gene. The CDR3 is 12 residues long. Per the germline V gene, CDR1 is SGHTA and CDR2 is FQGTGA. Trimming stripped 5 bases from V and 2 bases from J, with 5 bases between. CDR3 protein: CASSAYTDTQYF. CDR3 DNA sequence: TGTGCCAGCAGCGCTTACACAGATACGCAGTATTTT.

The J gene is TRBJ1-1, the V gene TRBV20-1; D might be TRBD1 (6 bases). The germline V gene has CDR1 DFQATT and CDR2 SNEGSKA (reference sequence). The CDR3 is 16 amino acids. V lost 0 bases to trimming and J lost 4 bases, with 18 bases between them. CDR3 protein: CSARDGGGAVGTEAFF. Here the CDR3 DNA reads TGCAGTGCTAGAGATGGGGGGGGGGCAGTCGGCACTGAAGCTTTCTTT.

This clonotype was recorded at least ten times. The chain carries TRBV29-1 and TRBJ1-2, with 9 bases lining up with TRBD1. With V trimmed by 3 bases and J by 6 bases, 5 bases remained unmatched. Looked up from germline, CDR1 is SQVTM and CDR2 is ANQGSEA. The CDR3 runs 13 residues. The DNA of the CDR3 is TGCAGCGTTGACACAGGGGGCACGCATGGCTACACCTTC. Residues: CSVDTGGTHGYTF. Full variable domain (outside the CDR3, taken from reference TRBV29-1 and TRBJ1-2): SAVISQKPSRDICQRGTSLTIQCQVDSQVTMMFWYRQQPGQSLTLIATANQGSEATYESGFVIDKFPISRPNLTFSTLTVSNMSPEDSSIYLCSVDTGGTHGYTFGSGTRLTVV.

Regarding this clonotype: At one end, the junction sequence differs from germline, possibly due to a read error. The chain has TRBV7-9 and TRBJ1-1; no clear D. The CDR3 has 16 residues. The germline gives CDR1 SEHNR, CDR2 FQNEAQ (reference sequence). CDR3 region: CASSQLRNQKNTEAFF. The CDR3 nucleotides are TGCGCCAGCAGCCAACTCCGAAACCAGAAGAACACTGAAGCTTTCTTT.

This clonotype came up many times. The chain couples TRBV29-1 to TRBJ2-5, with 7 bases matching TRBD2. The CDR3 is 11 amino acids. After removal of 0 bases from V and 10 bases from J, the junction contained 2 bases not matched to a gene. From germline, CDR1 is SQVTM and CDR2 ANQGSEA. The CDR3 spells CSVEDRGDQYF. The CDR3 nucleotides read TGCAGCGTTGAAGATCGGGGGGACCAGTACTTC.

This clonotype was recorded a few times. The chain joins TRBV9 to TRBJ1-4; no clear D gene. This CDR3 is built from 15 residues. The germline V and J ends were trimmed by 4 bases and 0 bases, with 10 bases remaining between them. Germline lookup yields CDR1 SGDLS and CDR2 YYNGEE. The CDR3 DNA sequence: TGTGCCAGCAGCCCAAGCCCTGCAACTAATGAAAAACTGTTTTTT. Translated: CASSPSPATNEKLFF.

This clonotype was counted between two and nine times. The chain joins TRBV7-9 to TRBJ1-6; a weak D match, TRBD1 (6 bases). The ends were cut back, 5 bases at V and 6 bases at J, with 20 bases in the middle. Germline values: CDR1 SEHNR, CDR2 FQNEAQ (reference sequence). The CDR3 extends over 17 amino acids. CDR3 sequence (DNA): TGTGCCAGCAGCGAACACAGGGACCGCCGACCTAATTCACCCCTCCACTTT. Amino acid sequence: CASSEHRDRRPNSPLHF.

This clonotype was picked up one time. CDR3 loop: CASSSGADTQYF. CDR3 bases: TGTGCCAGCAGTTCAGGGGCAGATACGCAGTATTTT. V gene TRBV9 combines with J gene TRBJ2-3; a possible D gene is TRBD1 (6 bases). Germline CDR1 reads SGDLS; CDR2 reads YYNGEE. V was pared by 5 bases and J by 4 bases, with 8 bases between. CDR3 size: 12 residues.

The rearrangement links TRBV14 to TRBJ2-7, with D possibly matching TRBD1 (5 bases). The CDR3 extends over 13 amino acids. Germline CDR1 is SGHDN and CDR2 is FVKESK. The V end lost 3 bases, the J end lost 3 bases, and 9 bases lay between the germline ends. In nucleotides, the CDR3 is TGTGCCAGCAGCCATCTCACAGGCTACGAGCAGTACTTC. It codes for CASSHLTGYEQYF.